This T cell receptor (beta chain) was identified in a study of blood T cell repertoires in COVID-19. Assay used: immunoSEQ multiplex PCR; TCRdb lists only in-frame clones, some missing. This sample has roughly 79,000 clones; roughly 89% occur once, and the top ten carry roughly 4%. Sequencing was carried out using peripheral blood. This clonotype was sampled from a man aged 50-59 years with acute or convalescent COVID-19.

CDR3 in amino acids: CASSELGWPGDTGELFF. DNA of the CDR3: TGTGCCAGCAGTGAACTAGGATGGCCGGGAGACACCGGGGAGCTGTTTTTT. J is TRBJ2-2 and V is TRBV6-1, with D perhaps TRBD2 (6 bases). Trimming took off 2 bases at V and 3 bases at J, with 16 bases between the two ends. Germline loops: CDR1 MNHNS, CDR2 SASEGT. The CDR3 has 17 residues.